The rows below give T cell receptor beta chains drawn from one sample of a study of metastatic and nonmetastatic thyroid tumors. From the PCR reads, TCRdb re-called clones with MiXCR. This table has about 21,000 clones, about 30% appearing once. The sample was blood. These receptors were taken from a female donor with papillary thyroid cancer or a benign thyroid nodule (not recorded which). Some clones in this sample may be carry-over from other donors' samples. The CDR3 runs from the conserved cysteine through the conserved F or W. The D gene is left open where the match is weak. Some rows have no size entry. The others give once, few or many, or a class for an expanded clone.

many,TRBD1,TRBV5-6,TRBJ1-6,CASRRGQVASPLHF,TGTGCCAGCAGGAGGGGACAGGTGGCTTCACCCCTCCACTTT
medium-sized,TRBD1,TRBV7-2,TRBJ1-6,CASSPTSGTGTAPLHF,TGTGCCAGCAGCCCTACCTCCGGGACAGGGACGGCACCCCTCCACTTT
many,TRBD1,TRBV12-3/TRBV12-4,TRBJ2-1,CASRGTGLTGQFF,TGTGCCAGCAGGGGGACAGGGCTGACTGGGCAGTTCTTC
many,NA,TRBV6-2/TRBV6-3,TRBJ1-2,CASSYSQGAYGYTF,TGTGCCAGCAGTTACTCGCAGGGAGCCTATGGCTACACCTTC
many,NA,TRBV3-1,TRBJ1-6,CASSQDPNLRSPLHF,TGTGCCAGCAGCCAAGATCCCAATCTTCGTTCACCCCTCCACTTT
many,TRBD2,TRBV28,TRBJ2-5,CASRTTSGRARGETQYF,TGTGCCAGCAGGACGACTAGCGGGAGGGCCCGTGGTGAGACCCAGTACTTC
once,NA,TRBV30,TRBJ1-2,CAWREQGALYGYTF,TGTGCCTGGAGGGAACAGGGAGCGCTCTATGGCTACACCTTC
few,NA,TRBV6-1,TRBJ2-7,CASRQTGVTFYEQYF,TGTGCCAGCAGACAAACCGGGGTTACATTCTACGAGCAGTACTTC
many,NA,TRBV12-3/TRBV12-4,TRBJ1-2,CATGGRGYTF,TGTGCCACGGGGGGACGAGGCTACACCTTC
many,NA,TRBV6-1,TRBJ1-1,CASSPSNQGLGAEAFF,TGTGCCAGCAGTCCCTCCAATCAGGGCCTAGGGGCTGAAGCTTTCTTT
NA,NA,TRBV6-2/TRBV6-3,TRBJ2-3,CASKYWSETDTQYF,TGTGCCAGCAAGTACTGGAGCGAAACAGATACGCAGTATTTT
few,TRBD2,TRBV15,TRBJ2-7,CATSRVGSGGEQYF,TGTGCCACCAGCAGAGTTGGTAGCGGGGGCGAGCAGTACTTC
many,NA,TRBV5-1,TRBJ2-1,CASSLVLSAAREQFF,TGCGCCAGCAGCTTGGTCTTAAGCGCAGCCCGGGAGCAGTTCTTC
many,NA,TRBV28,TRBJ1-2,CASSLPPGFGYTF,TGTGCCAGCAGTTTACCCCCAGGGTTTGGCTACACCTTC
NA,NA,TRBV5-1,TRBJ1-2,CASSRPGTPRGLGYTF,TGCGCCAGCAGCCGCCCCGGGACACCCAGGGGATTGGGCTACACCTTC
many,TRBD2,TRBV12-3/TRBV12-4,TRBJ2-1,CASSSSRTSGYNEQFF,TGTGCCAGCAGTTCAAGCCGGACTAGCGGATACAATGAGCAGTTCTTC
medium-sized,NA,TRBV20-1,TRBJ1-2,CSASGGRNRYGYTF,TGCAGTGCTAGTGGAGGGAGAAACCGCTATGGCTACACCTTC
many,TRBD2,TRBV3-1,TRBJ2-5,CASKTERGGLSVETQYF,TGTGCCAGTAAGACTGAGCGGGGGGGCCTGAGCGTAGAGACCCAGTACTTC
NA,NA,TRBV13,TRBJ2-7,CASSHGTSGDYEQYF,TGTGCCAGCAGCCACGGGACTTCGGGTGACTACGAGCAGTACTTC
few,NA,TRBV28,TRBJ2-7,CASSFRGAGAWYEQYF,TGTGCCAGCAGTTTCCGGGGGGCAGGGGCGTGGTACGAGCAGTACTTC
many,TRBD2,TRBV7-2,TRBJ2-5,CASSPALAGGPETQYF,TGTGCCAGCAGCCCGGCACTAGCGGGGGGGCCAGAGACCCAGTACTTC
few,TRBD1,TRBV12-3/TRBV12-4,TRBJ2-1,CASRIGGGYNEQFF,TGTGCCAGCAGGATAGGGGGCGGATACAATGAGCAGTTCTTC
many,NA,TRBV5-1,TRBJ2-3,CASSFSGTSTDTQYF,TGCGCCAGCAGCTTCTCAGGAACTAGCACAGATACGCAGTATTTT
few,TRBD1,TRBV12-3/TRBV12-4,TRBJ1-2,CASREAGGNYGYTF,TGTGCCAGCAGGGAGGCAGGGGGCAACTATGGCTACACCTTC
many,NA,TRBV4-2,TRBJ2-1,CASSKSGQGTSSKHNEQFF,TGTGCCAGCAGCAAATCGGGACAGGGGACTAGCTCGAAACACAATGAGCAGTTCTTC
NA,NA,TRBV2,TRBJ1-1,CASSVSKSEAFF,TGTGCCAGCAGCGTAAGCAAGAGTGAAGCTTTCTTT
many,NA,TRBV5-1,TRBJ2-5,CASSSIPILGRFETQYF,TGCGCCAGCAGCTCGATCCCCATTCTAGGGCGGTTCGAGACCCAGTACTTC
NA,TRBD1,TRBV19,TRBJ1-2,CASLPLHPGQGAGGYTF,TGTGCCAGCCTACCACTGCACCCTGGACAGGGGGCGGGTGGCTACACCTTC
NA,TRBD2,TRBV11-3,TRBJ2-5,CASSRGVAETQYF,TGTGCCAGCAGCCGGGGGGTGGCGGAGACCCAGTACTTC
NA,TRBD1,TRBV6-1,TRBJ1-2,CASSEAPGQSYGYTF,TGTGCCAGCAGTGAAGCCCCGGGACAGTCCTATGGCTACACCTTC
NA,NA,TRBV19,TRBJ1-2,CASSIRDEGYTF,TGTGCCAGTAGTATTCGGGATGAAGGCTACACCTTC
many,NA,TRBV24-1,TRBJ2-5,CATSDPQEYQETQYF,TGTGCCACCAGTGACCCCCAGGAGTACCAAGAGACCCAGTACTTC
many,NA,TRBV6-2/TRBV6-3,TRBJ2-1,CASSPPPLGVDNEQFF,TGTGCCAGCAGTCCCCCCCCGTTGGGGGTTGACAATGAGCAGTTCTTC
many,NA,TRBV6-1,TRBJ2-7,CASSRKGGGYEQYF,TGTGCCAGCAGTAGGAAAGGAGGCGGCTATGAGCAGTACTTC
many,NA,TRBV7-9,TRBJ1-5,CASSEQGTNQPQHF,TGTGCCAGCAGCGAACAGGGTACCAATCAGCCCCAGCATTTT
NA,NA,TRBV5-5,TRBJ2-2,CASWLRGSGTGELFF,TGTGCCAGCTGGTTGAGGGGGAGTGGTACCGGGGAGCTGTTTTTT
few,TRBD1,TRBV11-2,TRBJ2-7,CASSSEGQGRYEQYF,TGTGCCAGCAGCTCCGAGGGACAGGGTCGCTACGAGCAGTACTTC
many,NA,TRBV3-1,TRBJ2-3,CASSQVLNTQYF,TGTGCCAGCAGCCAAGTACTGAATACGCAGTATTTT
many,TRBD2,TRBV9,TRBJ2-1,CASSLRLAGGSGYNEQFF,TGTGCCAGCAGCCTCCGACTAGCGGGAGGATCGGGCTACAATGAGCAGTTCTTC
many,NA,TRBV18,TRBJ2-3,CASSGLQNTQYF,TGTGCCAGCTCCGGACTACAAAATACGCAGTATTTT
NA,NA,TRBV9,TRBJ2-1,CASSVGSGSLNEQFF,TGTGCCAGCAGCGTAGGTAGCGGCTCCTTGAATGAGCAGTTCTTC
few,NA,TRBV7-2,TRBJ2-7,CASSSSTRGTEQYF,TGTGCCAGCAGCTCTTCCACTCGAGGGACCGAGCAGTACTTC
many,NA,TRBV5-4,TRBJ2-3,CASKSRDTQYF,TGTGCCAGTAAATCCCGAGATACGCAGTATTTT
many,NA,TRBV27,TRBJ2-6,CASRRRGDSGANVLTF,TGTGCCAGCAGGCGACGGGGAGACTCTGGGGCCAACGTCCTGACTTTC
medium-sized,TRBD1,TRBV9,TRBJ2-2,CASSSHRGTGELFF,TGTGCCAGCAGCTCACACAGGGGCACCGGGGAGCTGTTTTTT
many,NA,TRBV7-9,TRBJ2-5,CASSLVGSAQETQYF,TGTGCCAGCAGCTTAGTGGGTAGCGCCCAAGAGACCCAGTACTTC